This T cell receptor beta chain emerged from a study of blood T cell repertoires in COVID-19 (dated by TCRdb to 2018 to 2021). Concerning the study at large: Collaborator samples came from the United States, Italy and Spain and covered acute and convalescent phases of COVID-19. Where HLA class I and class II types were available, the types were taken from metadata supplied by the sample provider, not from assay-based typing. Sample metadata almost always included a de-identified subject ID, COVID-19 status, age in years and sex. Samples came from the ongoing ImmuneRACE study (first 160 participants) plus 1,254 subjects from 6 global collaborators. Subjects who had been exposed to COVID-19, were actively infected with it, or had recovered from it provided the deeply sampled blood TCRbeta repertoires that made up the dataset. The repertoires were released in a freely available public database meant as a resource for research on the immune response to SARS-CoV-2. The material from the prospective study consisted of cDNA or gDNA derived from T cells, B-cell-depleted T cells, or PBMCs. What the research found in general, with its limitations: The quantity of clinical and demographic metadata differed by source and by participant and was supplied without curation.

This clone has a handful of counts. Its antigen remains unidentified. The input lacks base qualities; no much larger clone sits a single base away. TCRbeta CDR3 regions were amplified from genomic DNA using the immunoSEQ Assay, a bias-controlled multiplex PCR. From the authors' description of their analysis: Nucleated cell counts per sample were estimated from amplification of reference gene primers within the assay. To quantify the absolute abundance of each unique TCRbeta CDR3 rearrangement, sequence reads were collapsed and filtered. For each sample, productive Simpson clonality was calculated as the square root of Simpson's diversity index across productive rearrangements. TCRdb's version of the immuneACCESS table is confined to in-frame rearrangements and falls short of the full clone set. An unresolved V gene accounts for under half of the shortfall where checked; the remainder is of unknown origin. The DNA was the basis for D and trimming; V, J and clone size are from that table. This sample gives 240,000 or so clones in total; roughly 80% of them show up just once. The ten largest make up over 8% of the sample.

Each collaborating institution followed its own protocols to collect whole blood in K2EDTA tubes. For TCRbeta analysis, collaborators shipped samples as frozen whole blood, isolated PBMCs, or DNA extracted from either of those sample types. Sequencing used peripheral blood. The sequence came from a woman older than 75 with acute or convalescent COVID-19.

DNA sequence: TGTGCCAGTAGTCCCCGGGACAGGGGAACGGTGAACACTGAAGCTTTCTTT. The resulting protein is CASSPRDRGTVNTEAFF. The chain links TRBV19 with TRBJ1-1; 10 central bases correspond to TRBD1. Inclusive of the bounding cysteine and phenylalanine, the CDR3 is 17 residues long. This entry keeps only the CDR3 DNA: 51 bases, framed from base 1. The germline V gene (reference sequence) gives CDR1 as LNHDA and CDR2 as SQIVND. V is trimmed back by 5 bases and J by 0 bases, and the junction contains 9 bases that no gene match accounts for.